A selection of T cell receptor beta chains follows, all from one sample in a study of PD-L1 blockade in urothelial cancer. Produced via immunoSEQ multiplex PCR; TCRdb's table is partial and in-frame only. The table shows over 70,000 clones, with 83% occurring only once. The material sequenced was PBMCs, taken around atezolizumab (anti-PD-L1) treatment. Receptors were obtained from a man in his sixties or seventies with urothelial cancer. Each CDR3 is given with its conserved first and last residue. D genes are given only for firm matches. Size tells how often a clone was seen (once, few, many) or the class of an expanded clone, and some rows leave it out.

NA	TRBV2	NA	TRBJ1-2	CASRSKDSGDGYTF	TGTGCCAGCAGATCTAAGGACAGCGGGGACGGCTACACCTTC
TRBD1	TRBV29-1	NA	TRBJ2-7	CSVIRDRGSYEQYF	TGCAGCGTCATCCGGGACAGAGGCTCCTACGAGCAGTACTTC
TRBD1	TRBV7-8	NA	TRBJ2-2	CASSPGQGAGELFF	TGTGCCAGCAGCCCTGGACAGGGGGCCGGGGAGCTGTTTTTT
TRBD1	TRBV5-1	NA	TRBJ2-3	CASSLGARGWDTQYF	TGCGCCAGCAGCTTGGGGGCCAGGGGGTGGGATACGCAGTATTTT
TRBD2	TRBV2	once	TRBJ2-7	CASSGGAGWTSGYEQYF	TGTGCCAGCAGCGGCGGTGCCGGTTGGACTAGCGGCTACGAGCAGTACTTC
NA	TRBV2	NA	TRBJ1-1	CASSGDLNTEAFF	TGTGCCAGCAGTGGAGATTTGAACACTGAAGCTTTCTTT
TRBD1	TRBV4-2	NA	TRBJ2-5	CASSQGTGQYQETQYF	TGTGCCAGCAGCCAAGGGACAGGGCAGTACCAAGAGACCCAGTACTTC
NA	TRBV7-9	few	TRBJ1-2	CASSSTTTANYGYTF	TGTGCCAGCAGCTCTACCACGACAGCTAACTATGGCTACACCTTC
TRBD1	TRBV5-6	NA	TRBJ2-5	CASSLPGQGFIETQYF	TGTGCCAGCAGCTTACCGGGACAGGGGTTTATCGAGACCCAGTACTTC
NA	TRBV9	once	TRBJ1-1	CASSVGDISEAFF	TGTGCCAGCAGCGTAGGAGACATCTCTGAAGCTTTCTTT
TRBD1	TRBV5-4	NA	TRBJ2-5	CASEDRVRETQYF	TGTGCCAGCGAGGACAGGGTACGAGAGACCCAGTACTTC
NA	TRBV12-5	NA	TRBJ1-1	CASGLGGGHLEAFF	TGTGCTAGTGGTTTGGGCGGGGGGCACCTAGAAGCTTTCTTT
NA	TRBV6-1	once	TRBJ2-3	CASSEARDTQYF	TGTGCCAGCAGTGAAGCGCGAGATACGCAGTATTTT
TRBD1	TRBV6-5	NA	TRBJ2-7	CASSYSRDRGFEQYF	TGTGCCAGCAGTTATAGCCGGGACAGGGGGTTCGAGCAGTACTTC
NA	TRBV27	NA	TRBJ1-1	CASSVGGRRGTEAFF	TGTGCCAGCTCCGTCGGAGGGCGGCGGGGAACTGAAGCTTTCTTT
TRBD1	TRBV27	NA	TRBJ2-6	CASGMGTGYGANVLTF	TGTGCCAGCGGAATGGGGACAGGGTATGGGGCCAACGTCCTGACTTTC
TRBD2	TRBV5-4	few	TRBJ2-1	CASSGLVKSGGGEQFF	TGTGCCAGCAGCGGCCTCGTGAAGTCGGGAGGCGGTGAGCAGTTCTTC
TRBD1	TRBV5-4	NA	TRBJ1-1	CASSLGGQGNTEAFF	TGTGCCAGCAGCTTGGGGGGACAGGGTAACACTGAAGCTTTCTTT
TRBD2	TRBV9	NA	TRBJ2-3	CASSVGAGGVTDTQYF	TGTGCCAGCAGCGTAGGAGCGGGAGGCGTCACAGATACGCAGTATTTT
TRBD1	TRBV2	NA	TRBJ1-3	CASRATGAGNTIYF	TGTGCCAGCAGGGCAACAGGGGCTGGAAACACCATATATTTT
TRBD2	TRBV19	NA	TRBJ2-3	CASSSRRGNTDTQYF	TGTGCCAGTAGTAGTCGGCGGGGGAACACAGATACGCAGTATTTT
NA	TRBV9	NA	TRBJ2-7	CASSVQGSSYEQYF	TGTGCCAGCAGCGTACAGGGTAGCTCCTACGAGCAGTACTTC
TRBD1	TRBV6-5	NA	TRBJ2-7	CASSRQGTSYEQYF	TGTGCCAGCAGTAGACAGGGGACCTCCTACGAGCAGTACTTC
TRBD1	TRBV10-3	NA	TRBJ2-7	CAISREGQGGYEQYF	TGTGCCATCTCCCGTGAGGGACAGGGGGGGTACGAGCAGTACTTC
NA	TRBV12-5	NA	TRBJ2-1	CASGFIEWGNNEQFF	TGTGCTAGTGGTTTCATCGAGTGGGGCAACAATGAGCAGTTCTTC